Each of the 4 T cell receptor beta chains below was sequenced from the same sample in a study of Graves' ophthalmopathy and Graves' hyperthyroidism. RNA transcripts were the template, and TCR beta CDR3 regions were amplified from them. A first-round RT-PCR used HTBI primers, followed by a second-round multiplex PCR. MiXCR was run by TCRdb on the multiplex PCR reads, yielding one entry per CDR3 protein. In the table there are roughly 400,000 distinct CDR3 sequences, around 16% of which are singletons. The sample was peripheral blood. Receptors were obtained from a young woman with Graves' ophthalmopathy.

Ten or more counts support this clonotype. The rearrangement uses TRBV7-8 and TRBJ2-5; 8 bases match TRBD2. The CDR3 has 16 residues. Germline assignment: CDR1 SGHVS and CDR2 FQNEAQ. Unmatched junction bases numbered 11, after V lost 3 bases and J lost 5 bases. The CDR3 nucleotides read TGTGCCAGCAGCTTGTTGCGGGGGGTGGTGGGCGAGACCCAGTACTTC. This sequence encodes CASSLLRGVVGETQYF.

At least ten counts were recorded for this clonotype. The rearrangement joins TRBV28 to TRBJ1-1, with 12 bases identical to TRBD1. Germline V CDR1 and CDR2: MDHEN, SYDVKM. V was pared by 9 bases and J by 4 bases, with 9 bases of the junction left unmatched. This CDR3 has 15 amino acids. The CDR3 DNA is TGTGCCAGTTCCCGGGACAGGGGGCTTCGCACTGAAGCTTTCTTT. Protein: CASSRDRGLRTEAFF.

This clonotype was counted ten times or more. The rearrangement links TRBV18 to TRBJ1-5; D is uncertain. V shed 3 bases and J shed 0 bases, with 9 bases lying between them. The CDR3 extends over 15 amino acids. The germline gives CDR1 KGHSH, CDR2 LQKENI. CDR3 coding DNA: TGTGCCAGCTCACCCCAGAATTATAGCAATCAGCCCCAGCATTTT. Encoded protein: CASSPQNYSNQPQHF.

This clonotype was recorded many times. The chain links TRBV12-3 or TRBV12-4 to TRBJ2-1, with a possible D match to TRBD1 (6 bases). The V end lost 6 bases, the J end lost 7 bases, and 10 bases lay between the germline ends. This CDR3 is 12 amino acids long. CDR3 coding DNA: TGTGCCAGCAGCCTGCAGGGGAATGAGCAGTTCTTC. This codes for CASSLQGNEQFF.